The entry below gives a single TCR beta chain sequence along with its context. The data were taken from a study of blood T cell repertoires in COVID-19. Per the authors' pipeline: Reference gene primer amplification in the assay estimated nucleated cell counts. This table comes from immunoSEQ multiplex PCR, and its TCRdb copy is limited to in-frame clones, with some not included. That table furnishes V, J and clone size, whereas the DNA furnished D and trimming. Among 300,000 or so clones, about 90% were seen once, and the ten largest hold about 8%. V was cut by 4 bases and J by 5 bases, with 14 bases left in between. Germline-derived CDR1 and CDR2 are LNHNV and YYDKDF (reference sequence). This CDR3 contains 15 residues.

Sequenced input: peripheral blood. The rearrangement joins TRBV15 to TRBJ1-4, with D hard to call. This clonotype was sampled from a woman in her forties or fifties who had recovered from COVID-19. The CDR3 nucleotides read TGTGCCACCAGCACCGACCCGGCGGGGAATGAAAAACTGTTTTTT. This encodes CATSTDPAGNEKLFF. Drawing the rest from reference TRBV15 and TRBJ1-4, the complete variable domain is DAMVIQNPRYQVTQFGKPVTLSCSQTLNHNVMYWYQQKSSQAPKLLFHYYDKDFNNEADTPDNFQSRRPNTSFCFLDIRSPGLGDTAMYLCATSTDPAGNEKLFFGSGTQLSVL.